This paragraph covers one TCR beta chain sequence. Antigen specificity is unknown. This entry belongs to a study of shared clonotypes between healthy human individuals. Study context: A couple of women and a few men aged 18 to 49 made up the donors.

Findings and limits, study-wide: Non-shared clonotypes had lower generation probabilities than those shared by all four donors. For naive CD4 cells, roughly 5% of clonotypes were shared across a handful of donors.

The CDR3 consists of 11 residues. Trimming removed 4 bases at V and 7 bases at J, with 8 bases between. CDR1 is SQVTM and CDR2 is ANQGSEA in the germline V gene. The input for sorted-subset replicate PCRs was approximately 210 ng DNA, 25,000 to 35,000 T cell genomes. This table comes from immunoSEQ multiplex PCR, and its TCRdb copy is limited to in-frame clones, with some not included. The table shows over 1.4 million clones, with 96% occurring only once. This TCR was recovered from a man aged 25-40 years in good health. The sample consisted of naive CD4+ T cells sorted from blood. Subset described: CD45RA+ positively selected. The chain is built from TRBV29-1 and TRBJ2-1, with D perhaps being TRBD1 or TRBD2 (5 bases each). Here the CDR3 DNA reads TGCAGCGTTGGGGGGTCGAATGAGCAGTTCTTC. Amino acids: CSVGGSNEQFF.